Described below is a single T cell receptor (beta chain) sequence and its context. Its binding antigen is unknown. The record originates from a study of CXCR3-negative and CXCR3-positive naive CD8 T cells (dated by TCRdb to between 2019 and 2020). Some background on the complete study: About 150 million TRB reads were obtained in total, roughly 1.5 +/- 0.3 million reads per library. Diversity and physicochemical repertoire analyses covered about a dozen donors pooled from two independent experiments. The TRBV-TRBJ cluster analysis covered naive subsets from about 5 donors and memory cells from 3 donors. The paper as a whole reports these results and caveats: Both naive subsets had comparably high repertoire diversity, while memory CD8+ T cells had much lower repertoire diversity. Because surface CD5, which is linked to self-reactivity in mice, was comparable between the naive subsets, TCR interaction strength was also inferred from the physicochemical properties of TRB CDR3s. Compared with CXCR3-negative naive cells, CXCR3-positive naive cells had TRB CDR3s with higher hydrophobicity (lower Kidera factor 4), lower energy, and higher strength and volume indices. Within the same donor, TRBV-TRBJ usage looked similar between naive CXCR3-negative and CXCR3-positive cells, but memory cells had distinct patterns. Freshly isolated PBMCs were used for most assays because CXCR3 expression partially decreased after cryopreservation.

TCRdb shows the sequencer as NextSeq 550. The Human TCR Profiling Kit (MiLaboratory) was used to prepare UMI-labeled 5' RACE TRB cDNA libraries. cDNA synthesis used the entire amount of extracted RNA, and PCR amplification then used the entire amount of cDNA produced. Libraries were prepared in parallel using an identical number of PCR cycles. The original pipeline was this. MIGEC and MiXCR extracted about 50,000 +/- 10,000 unique UMI-labeled TRB cDNA molecules per library, requiring at least two reads per UMI. Each library averaged around 40,000 +/- 10,000 functional in-frame TRB CDR3 nucleotide clonotypes without stop codons. Diversity metrics, including normalized Shannon-Wiener and Chao1, were computed in VDJtools after downsampling to 5000 UMI-labeled TRB molecules per sample. For the central five CDR3 residues, VDJtools calculated physicochemical properties weighted by clonotype size, namely interaction energy, strength, volume and Kidera factor 4. TCRdb reprocessed the reads, and each CDR3 protein sequence is entered once, without DNA. Clone size and V and J calls follow TCRdb, not the original study. The sample's table covers some 50,000 distinct CDR3 sequences. The biggest ten clones account for approximately 0.52% of the sample.

Measured from the cysteine to the phenylalanine, the CDR3 is 14 residues long. Only the protein is on record. The germline V gene provides CDR1 LGHNA and CDR2 YSLEER. Each CD8+ T cell subset was flow-sorted in triplicate, with about 320,000 cells per subset placed directly into RLT lysis buffer. To exclude memory contaminants, naive CD8+ T cells were stringently defined as CD45RO-CCR7+CD27+CD95-. Using standard density gradient centrifugation, peripheral blood mononuclear cells were isolated from buffy coats. Naive CXCR3-negative and CXCR3-positive CD8+ T cells were flow-sorted using a FACSAria III. Total RNA was extracted from sorted cells with an RNeasy Mini Kit.

The clonotype originates from a human donor in good health. Some clones in this sample may be carry-over from other donors' samples. Recombination connected TRBV4-3 to TRBJ2-2. Material: naive CXCR3+ CD8+ T cells from blood. The cell subset or site label, as the study defines it: CD45RO-CCR7+CD27+CD95- naive CD8+ T cells expressing CXCR3 (TNR3+). The CDR3 in this case is CASSQELNTGELFF.